These 20 T cell receptor beta chains came from one sample sequenced in a study of blood T cell repertoires in COVID-19. Clones were read by immunoSEQ multiplex PCR, and TCRdb kept only the in-frame ones, dropping some. The sample records 90,000 to 100,000 clones, about 80% being singletons. Sequenced: peripheral blood. The source of these receptors is a man between 70 and 80 years old with acute or convalescent COVID-19.

The rearrangement uses TRBV7-5 and TRBJ1-5; TRBD1, the D gene given by the table, was not confirmed from the DNA. TRBV7-5 is termed a pseudogene. CDR3 length: 18 residues. The chain's CDR3 is CARSDRDREKFRNQPQHF. The CDR3 DNA reads as TGTGCCAGAAGCGACCGGGACAGGGAAAAATTTAGGAATCAGCCCCAGCATTTT.

The rearrangement joins TRBV10-3 to TRBJ1-3, with 10 bases fitting TRBD1. Germline V lookup: CDR1 ENHRY, CDR2 SYGVKD. With 3 bases clipped from V and 3 bases from J, the junction kept 8 bases outside the gene matches. The CDR3 contains 17 residues. This CDR3 reads CAISDRETGGSGNTIYF. The CDR3 DNA is TGTGCCATCAGTGATCGGGAGACAGGGGGCAGTGGAAACACCATATATTTT.

J is TRBJ2-1 and V is TRBV7-9; the match to TRBD2 covers 7 bases. The CDR3 runs 16 residues. Germline CDR1 is SEHNR and CDR2 is FQNEAQ (reference sequence). Trimming at V came to 5 bases and at J to 2 bases, leaving 9 bases not matched to a gene. Written as DNA, the CDR3 is TGTGCCAGCAGCCCGACTAGCCCCCCAACCTACAATGAGCAGTTCTTC. Amino acids: CASSPTSPPTYNEQFF.

This clone was observed a few times. The gene calls are TRBV6-4 and TRBJ1-2; a possible D gene is TRBD1 (5 bases). Germline values: CDR1 MRHNA, CDR2 SNTAGT. With 10 bases removed from V and 5 bases from J, the gap between germline ends came to 17 bases. This CDR3 comprises 13 residues. The CDR3 here is CATIWWGRYGYTF. In DNA, the CDR3 is TGTGCCACTATTTGGTGGGGGAGGTATGGCTACACCTTC.

CDR3 sequence (DNA): TGCACCAGCAGCCTAGGACAGGGGGACGATAGCAATCAGCCCCAGCATTTT. This codes for CTSSLGQGDDSNQPQHF. The chain is built from TRBV1 and TRBJ1-5; the table's D call, TRBD1, has no DNA check behind it. TRBV1 corresponds to a pseudogene. The CDR3 contains 17 residues.

The table lists this clone with a few counts. The CDR3 reads CASSPDRLNTGELFF. The CDR3 DNA sequence: TGTGCCAGCTCACCCGACAGATTGAACACCGGGGAGCTGTTTTTT. The genes are TRBV18 and TRBJ2-2; D may be TRBD1 (5 bases). The germline V gene encodes CDR1 KGHSH and CDR2 LQKENI. The CDR3 sequence is 15 residues long. The ends were cut back, 3 bases at V and 1 base at J, with 9 bases in the middle. Full variable domain (rest looked up from reference TRBV18 and TRBJ2-2): NAGVMQNPRHLVRRRGQEARLRCSPMKGHSHVYWYRQLPEEGLKFMVYLQKENIIDESGMPKERFSAEFPKEGPSILRIQQVVRGDSAAYFCASSPDRLNTGELFFGEGSRLTVL.

A single count supports this clone. The gene calls are TRBV11-2 and TRBJ2-1, with 7 bases lining up with TRBD2. The junction had 10 bases not matched to a gene; V was cut back by 4 bases and J by 4 bases. This CDR3 region has 16 residues. Germline V gives CDR1 SGHAT, CDR2 FQNNGV. In DNA, the CDR3 is TGTGCCAGCAGCTCTCGTGGGGAGGGCCAATACAATGAGCAGTTCTTC. Residues: CASSSRGEGQYNEQFF.

This chain uses TRBV2 with TRBJ2-4; D is perhaps TRBD2 (6 bases). Trimming left V 2 bases short and J 0 bases short, with 14 bases between. The CDR3 length is 17 residues. Germline loops: CDR1 SNHLY, CDR2 FYNNEI. The CDR3: CASSERSGGIAKNIQYF. The CDR3 DNA sequence: TGTGCCAGCAGTGAAAGAAGTGGGGGGATAGCCAAAAACATTCAGTACTTC. The full variable domain, completed using reference TRBV2 and TRBJ2-4, is EPEVTQTPSHQVTQMGQEVILRCVPISNHLYFYWYRQILGQKVEFLVSFYNNEISEKSEIFDDQFSVERPDGSNFTLKIRSTKLEDSAMYFCASSERSGGIAKNIQYFGAGTRLSVL.

CDR3 residues: CASRGGPGNEQFF. CDR3 DNA: TGTGCCAGCCGAGGGGGACCGGGCAATGAGCAGTTCTTC. This chain links TRBV27 with TRBJ2-1; perhaps TRBD1 as D (6 bases). Germline CDR1 MNHEY, CDR2 SMNVEV (reference sequence). Trimming removed 8 bases at V and 6 bases at J, with 14 bases between. This CDR3 region has 13 residues.

The chain couples TRBV5-1 to TRBJ1-4; tentative D call: TRBD1 (5 bases). The CDR3 runs to 16 residues. Deletions cut 0 bases from V and 6 bases from J, with 15 bases between. Looked up from germline, CDR1 is SGHRS and CDR2 is YFSETQ. CDR3 region: CASSLGLRDTDEKLFF. The CDR3 DNA is TGCGCCAGCAGCTTGGGGCTCAGGGATACAGATGAAAAACTGTTTTTT.

The chain couples TRBV19 to TRBJ1-5; no reliable D call. The CDR3 has 14 amino acids. V lost 7 bases and J 2 bases, leaving 12 bases between the germline ends. Germline CDR1 reads LNHDA; CDR2 reads SQIVND (reference sequence). DNA for the CDR3: TGTGCCAGTATCCCCCGGGGAGGCAATCAGCCCCAGCATTTT. Its translation is CASIPRGGNQPQHF.

This clone came up a few times. The chain uses TRBV5-6 and TRBJ2-2; TRBD2 aligns across 12 bases. The CDR3 totals 17 residues. Unmatched junction bases numbered 13, after V lost 6 bases and J lost 7 bases. Germline values: CDR1 SGHDT, CDR2 YYEEEE. The DNA of the CDR3 is TGTGCCAGCACCTTTCCGCTAGCGGGAGGGATCGGCGGGGAGCTGTTTTTT. Its protein is CASTFPLAGGIGGELFF.

CDR3 region: CSALSSGNTIYF. The DNA of the CDR3 is TGCAGCGCTTTGAGCTCTGGAAACACCATATATTTT. The chain links TRBV29-1 to TRBJ1-3, with unresolved D. Germline lookup yields CDR1 SQVTM and CDR2 ANQGSEA. Trimming stripped 7 bases from V and 0 bases from J, with 7 bases between. The CDR3 is 12 amino acids.

This chain joins TRBV29-1 and TRBJ1-1; weak D call: TRBD1 (5 bases). The CDR3 has 11 amino acids. V lost 6 bases, J lost 3 bases, and 8 bases lay in between. The V gene's germline CDR1 is SQVTM and CDR2 ANQGSEA. The CDR3 sequence is CSVGGDTEAFF. The CDR3 coding sequence is TGCAGCGTCGGGGGTGACACTGAAGCTTTCTTT.

This clone was observed at least ten times. V and J are TRBV30 and TRBJ2-2; no definite D call. CDR1 and CDR2 (germline): GTSNPN, SVGIG (reference sequence). V dropped 4 bases and J dropped 7 bases, with 7 bases sitting between them. The CDR3 spans 11 residues. As DNA, the CDR3 is TGTGCCTGGAAGGAGTACGGGGAGCTGTTTTTT. This gives the protein CAWKEYGELFF.

CDR3 sequence reads: CASSAVAGVDLKQYF. The DNA of the CDR3 is TGTGCCAGCAGTGCTGTGGCAGGGGTCGACTTGAAGCAGTACTTC. The chain employs TRBV2 and TRBJ2-7; D is possibly TRBD1 (6 bases). V was pared by 4 bases and J by 8 bases, with 21 bases between. The CDR3 spans 15 residues. CDR1 and CDR2 (germline): SNHLY, FYNNEI.

V is TRBV5-6 and J is TRBJ2-5; D may be TRBD1 (6 bases). The ends were cut back, 0 bases at V and 5 bases at J, with 17 bases in the middle. The germline V gene has CDR1 SGHDT and CDR2 YYEEEE. This CDR3 is 16 amino acids long. The CDR3 sequence is CASSLEEGVSVETQYF. The DNA of the CDR3 is TGTGCCAGCAGCTTGGAAGAGGGGGTATCGGTCGAGACCCAGTACTTC.

The rearrangement joins TRBV3-1 (or the pseudogene TRBV3-2) to TRBJ1-1; TRBD1 is a possible D gene (6 bases). The CDR3 loop spans 14 amino acids. V shed 8 bases and J shed 0 bases, with 13 bases lying between them. Germline CDR1 and CDR2: LGHDT and YNNKEL (reference sequence). In nucleotides, the CDR3 is TGTGCCAGCGGACCCACAGGGTTGAACACTGAAGCTTTCTTT. It codes for CASGPTGLNTEAFF.

The rearrangement joins TRBV5-1 to TRBJ1-1, with D possibly TRBD1 on 5 matching bases. Germline lookup yields CDR1 SGHRS and CDR2 YFSETQ. This CDR3 is 15 amino acids long. Trimming stripped 0 bases from V and 3 bases from J, with 12 bases between. In nucleotides, the CDR3 is TGCGCCAGCAGCTTGGGCGGGGGAGGGCACACTGAAGCTTTCTTT. It translates to CASSLGGGGHTEAFF.

J is TRBJ2-7 and V is TRBV5-1; TRBD2 aligns across 10 bases. CDR1 SGHRS and CDR2 YFSETQ come from the germline V gene. This CDR3 region has 14 residues. V lost 3 bases and J lost 4; bases outside the gene matches: 4. For the CDR3, the DNA is TGCGCCAGCAGCTCGGGACTAGCGAGTTACGAGCAGTACTTC. Translation gives CASSSGLASYEQYF.